The rows below give T cell receptor beta chains drawn from one sample of a study of T cell repertoires in cytomegalovirus infection. TCRdb redid the calling of the reads with MiXCR, one entry per CDR3 protein. The table shows around 430,000 distinct CDR3 sequences, with 40% to 50% occurring only once. What these receptors recognize is not known. Sequenced here: cultured PBMCs, sampled from culture after CMV antigen stimulation. These receptors were obtained from a human donor in good health (CMV status not recorded). Some clones in this sample may be carry-over from other donors' samples. The CDR3 runs from the conserved cysteine through the conserved F or W. A D gene is named only where the DNA matches it firmly. Some rows mark clone size as missing; the rest say once, few, many or name a class of expanded clone.

d_call j_call v_call clone_size cdr3_aa cdr3_nt
NA TRBJ2-1 TRBV7-8 NA CASSSEAGPSSYNEQFF TGTGCCAGCAGCTCAGAGGCGGGACCTAGCTCCTACAATGAGCAGTTCTTC
TRBD2 TRBJ2-7 TRBV7-2 NA CASSLVSSGGGYEQYF TGTGCCAGCAGCTTAGTTTCTAGCGGGGGGGGGTACGAGCAGTACTTC
NA TRBJ2-1 TRBV27 NA CASSPQYSIGGSYNEQFF TGTGCCAGCAGTCCCCAATATTCTATAGGTGGCTCCTACAATGAGCAGTTCTTC
TRBD1 TRBJ1-2 TRBV20-1 NA CSARDQGVLSLGYTF TGCAGTGCTAGAGATCAGGGGGTTTTAAGTCTTGGCTACACCTTC
NA TRBJ1-1 TRBV5-5 few CASSPGGGVRKGAEAFF TGTGCCAGCAGCCCCGGGGGAGGGGTGAGGAAAGGGGCTGAAGCTTTCTTT
NA TRBJ2-4 TRBV12-3/TRBV12-4 NA CASAGPGLTNIQYF TGTGCCAGCGCCGGTCCGGGACTGACAAACATTCAGTACTTC
TRBD2 TRBJ2-5 TRBV29-1 NA CSVSGTSGETQYF TGCAGCGTCTCCGGGACTAGCGGAGAGACCCAGTACTTC
NA TRBJ2-3 TRBV6-1 NA CAKLRQMHTDTQYF TGTGCCAAGCTCAGACAGATGCACACAGATACGCAGTATTTT
NA TRBJ2-5 TRBV7-6 few CASSRGTKGYQETQYF TGTGCCAGCAGCCGGGGAACCAAAGGGTACCAAGAGACCCAGTACTTC
TRBD1 TRBJ1-5 TRBV15 NA CATTNRQGKVQPQHF TGTGCCACCACTAACCGACAGGGAAAGGTTCAGCCCCAGCATTTT
TRBD2 TRBJ2-3 TRBV7-2 few CASSPILAGPRDTQYF TGTGCCAGCAGCCCCATACTAGCGGGGCCTAGGGATACGCAGTATTTT
NA TRBJ2-7 TRBV11-2 once CASSPGVREQYF TGTGCCAGCAGCCCTGGGGTGCGCGAGCAGTACTTC
TRBD2 TRBJ2-1 TRBV7-9 once CASSVGLAGGPDEQFF TGTGCCAGCAGCGTCGGACTAGCGGGGGGCCCGGATGAGCAGTTCTTC
NA TRBJ2-3 TRBV11-2 NA CASSLSGTGDTQYF TGTGCCAGCAGCTTGAGTGGAACTGGGGATACGCAGTATTTT
NA TRBJ2-2 TRBV6-2/TRBV6-3 NA CASTRGVSGELFF TGTGCCAGCACAAGAGGGGTGTCCGGGGAGCTGTTTTTT
NA TRBJ1-1 TRBV6-6 NA CASGRGGNTEAFF TGTGCCAGCGGAAGGGGGGGGAACACTGAAGCTTTCTTT
NA TRBJ2-3 TRBV7-8 many CASSRGGGTDTQYF TGTGCCAGCAGCCGAGGCGGCGGCACAGATACGCAGTATTTT
NA TRBJ2-3 TRBV5-1 NA CASSFGGVEDTQYF TGCGCCAGCAGCTTTGGGGGAGTAGAAGATACGCAGTATTTT
TRBD1 TRBJ1-1 TRBV12-5 NA CASGLDPQGAGRGTEAFF TGTGCTAGTGGTTTGGACCCACAGGGGGCGGGTCGAGGCACTGAAGCTTTCTTT
NA TRBJ2-5 TRBV7-2 NA CASSFPGQGETQYF TGTGCCAGCAGTTTTCCGGGACAAGGGGAAACCCAGTACTTC
NA TRBJ2-5 TRBV6-6 few CASSYSSLGAYF TGTGCCAGCAGTTACTCGAGTCTAGGAGCGTACTTC
NA TRBJ2-1 TRBV12-5 many CASGSNYPGEQFF TGTGCTAGTGGCTCCAACTACCCCGGGGAGCAGTTCTTC
NA TRBJ1-6 TRBV4-3 NA CASSQQEGSPLHF TGCGCCAGCAGCCAACAAGAGGGATCACCCCTCCACTTT
TRBD2 TRBJ2-1 TRBV7-8 NA CASSLQTGGLYEQFF TGTGCCAGCAGCTTACAGACGGGGGGGTTGTATGAGCAGTTCTTC
TRBD1 TRBJ2-3 TRBV20-1 NA CSARDRGGYTDTQYF TGCAGTGCTAGAGACCGAGGGGGCTACACAGATACGCAGTATTTT
TRBD1 TRBJ1-2 TRBV29-1 NA CSVDGQGADGYTF TGCAGCGTTGATGGCCAGGGGGCGGATGGCTACACCTTC
NA TRBJ1-6 TRBV7-2 NA CASSLTQGSSPLHF TGTGCCAGCAGCTTAACTCAGGGTAGTTCACCCCTCCACTTT
NA TRBJ2-1 TRBV7-2 NA CASSFGGRDGEQFF TGTGCCAGCAGCTTTGGTGGGAGAGACGGTGAGCAGTTCTTC
TRBD2 TRBJ2-7 TRBV7-6 NA CASSSAGVNYEQYF TGTGCCAGCAGCTCGGCGGGAGTGAACTACGAGCAGTACTTC
NA TRBJ2-7 TRBV5-4 few CASSLDSLEQYF TGTGCCAGCAGCTTGGACAGCCTGGAGCAGTACTTC
TRBD2 TRBJ2-1 TRBV19 NA CASSIDLGLAAEQFF TGTGCCAGTAGTATAGATCTAGGGCTAGCGGCGGAGCAGTTCTTC
NA TRBJ1-1 TRBV7-2 NA CASSPRLGPEAFF TGTGCCAGCAGCCCGCGTCTGGGACCTGAAGCTTTCTTT
NA TRBJ2-7 TRBV20-1 NA CSAREGGRGPYGQYF TGCAGTGCTAGAGAAGGTGGCAGGGGTCCCTACGGGCAGTACTTC
NA TRBJ2-3 TRBV2 NA CASSTQQEADTQYF TGTGCCAGCAGTACGCAACAGGAGGCAGATACGCAGTATTTT
NA TRBJ2-7 TRBV4-1 NA CASSLQFSATYEQYF TGCGCCAGCAGCTTACAATTTAGCGCGACCTACGAGCAGTACTTC
NA TRBJ2-2 TRBV12-3/TRBV12-4 NA CASSPFRVVGELFF TGTGCCAGCAGTCCATTCAGGGTCGTCGGGGAGCTGTTTTTT
TRBD1 TRBJ2-5 TRBV12-3/TRBV12-4 NA CASSLAVRGRWETQYF TGTGCCAGCAGTTTAGCGGTCAGGGGGCGGTGGGAGACCCAGTACTTC
NA TRBJ1-6 TRBV18 NA CATRPGGIIYNSPLHF TGTGCCACTAGACCCGGGGGAATTATCTATAATTCACCCCTCCACTTT
NA TRBJ2-2 TRBV19 NA CASSTLGANTGELFF TGTGCCAGTAGCACTCTGGGGGCAAACACCGGGGAGCTGTTTTTT
NA TRBJ2-5 TRBV7-2 many CASSLGGRQETQYF TGTGCCAGCAGCTTAGGAGGACGACAAGAGACCCAGTACTTC
NA TRBJ1-4 TRBV7-8 NA CASSLSRGSSRITNEKLFF TGTGCCAGCAGCTTAAGCAGGGGATCGAGCCGGATCACTAATGAAAAACTGTTTTTT